The following is a T cell receptor (beta chain) sequence with its context. There is no known antigen for this receptor. These data come from a study of CXCR3-negative and CXCR3-positive naive CD8 T cells (dated by TCRdb to between 2018 and 2021). For the wider study: In total, about 130 million TRB reads were obtained, which works out to roughly 1.5 +/- 0.3 million reads per library. TRBV-TRBJ cluster analysis included naive subsets from five or six donors and memory cells from 3 donors. Diversity and physicochemical repertoire analyses were performed on about eleven donors pooled from two independent experiments. Points the paper makes about the study in general: Because surface CD5, which is linked to self-reactivity in mice, was comparable between the naive subsets, TCR interaction strength was also inferred from TRB CDR3 physicochemical properties. CXCR3 expression partially decreased after cryopreservation, so most assays used freshly isolated PBMCs. TRBV-TRBJ usage was similar between naive CXCR3-negative and CXCR3-positive cells from the same donor, while memory cells showed distinct patterns. Repertoire diversity was comparably high in both naive subsets but much lower in memory CD8+ T cells.

The sequencer was a NextSeq 550. The Human TCR Profiling Kit (MiLaboratory) was used to make UMI-labeled 5' RACE TRB cDNA libraries. The full amount of extracted RNA was used for cDNA synthesis, and the full amount of resulting cDNA was used for PCR amplification. Libraries were prepared in parallel with an identical number of PCR cycles. On the study's bioinformatics: With a minimum of two reads required per UMI, MIGEC and MiXCR pulled out about 49,000 +/- 11,000 unique UMI-labeled TRB cDNA molecules from each library. An average of roughly 40,000 +/- 10,000 functional in-frame TRB CDR3 nucleotide clonotypes without stop codons was found per library. After downsampling to 5000 UMI-labeled TRB molecules per sample, diversity metrics such as normalized Shannon-Wiener and Chao1 were calculated in VDJtools. Clonotype-size-weighted physicochemical properties of the central five CDR3 residues (interaction energy, strength, volume and Kidera factor 4) were computed in VDJtools. TCRdb reanalyzed the reads, keeping one entry per CDR3 protein sequence and omitting DNA. These V and J calls originate from TCRdb's pipeline instead of the authors' own analysis. The data table for this sample lists about 23,000 distinct CDR3 sequences. The ten biggest clones cover 20% to 25% of the sample.

Including cysteine and phenylalanine, the CDR3 has 15 amino acids. The record lacks a DNA sequence. CDR1 and CDR2 were assigned from the germline V gene as SGHTA and FQGTGA. Each CD8+ T cell subset was flow-sorted in triplicate, with under 350,000 cells per subset placed directly into RLT lysis buffer. Peripheral blood mononuclear cells were isolated from buffy coats using standard density gradient centrifugation. Total RNA was extracted from sorted cells using an RNeasy Mini Kit. The sequence links TRBV7-3 to TRBJ2-1; TCRdb picks TRBD1, but there is no DNA to check that call. Sequencing was performed on memory CD8+ T cells from blood. The cell subset or site label for this specimen denotes: conventional CD8+ memory T cells (TMEM), sorted as controls. The receptor's source is a human donor in good health. Some clones in this sample may be carry-over from other donors' samples. The CDR3 in this case is CASSSSRGGYNEQFF.